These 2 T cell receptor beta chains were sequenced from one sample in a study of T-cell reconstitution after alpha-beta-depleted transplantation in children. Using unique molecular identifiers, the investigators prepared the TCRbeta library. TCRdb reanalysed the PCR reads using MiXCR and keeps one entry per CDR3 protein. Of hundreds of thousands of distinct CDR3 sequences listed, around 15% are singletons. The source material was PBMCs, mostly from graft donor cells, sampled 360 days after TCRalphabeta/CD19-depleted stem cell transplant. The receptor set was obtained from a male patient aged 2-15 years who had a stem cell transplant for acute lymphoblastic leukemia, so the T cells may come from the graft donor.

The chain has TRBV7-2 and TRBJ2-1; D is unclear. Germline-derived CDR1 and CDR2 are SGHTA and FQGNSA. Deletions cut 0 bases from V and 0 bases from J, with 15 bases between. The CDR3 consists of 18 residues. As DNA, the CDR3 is TGTGCCAGCAGCTTAGCCCTGAGACTCTTGAGCTCCTACAATGAGCAGTTCTTC. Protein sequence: CASSLALRLLSSYNEQFF.

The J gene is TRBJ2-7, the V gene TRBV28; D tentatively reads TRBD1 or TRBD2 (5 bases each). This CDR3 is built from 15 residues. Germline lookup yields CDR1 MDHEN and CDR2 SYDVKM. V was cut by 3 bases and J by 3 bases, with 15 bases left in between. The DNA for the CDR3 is TGTGCCAGCAGTTTGTACGACCGGGGCCGCTACGAGCAGTACTTC. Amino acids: CASSLYDRGRYEQYF.